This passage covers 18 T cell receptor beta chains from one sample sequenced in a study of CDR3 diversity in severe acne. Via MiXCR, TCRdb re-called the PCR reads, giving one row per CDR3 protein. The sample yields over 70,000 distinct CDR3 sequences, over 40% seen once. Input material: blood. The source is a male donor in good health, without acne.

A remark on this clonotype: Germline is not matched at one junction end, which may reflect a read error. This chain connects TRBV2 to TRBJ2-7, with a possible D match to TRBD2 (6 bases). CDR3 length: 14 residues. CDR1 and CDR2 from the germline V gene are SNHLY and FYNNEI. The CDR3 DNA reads TGTGCCCGAACCTGGTTAGCGGAGACTTACGAGCAGTATTTC. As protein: CARTWLAETYEQYF.

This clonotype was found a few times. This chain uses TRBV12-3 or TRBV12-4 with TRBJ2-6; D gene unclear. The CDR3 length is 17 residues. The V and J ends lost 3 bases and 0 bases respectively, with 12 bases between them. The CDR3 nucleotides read TGTGCCAGCAGTTTGCCCGGGCTGTGCTCTGGGGCCAACGTCCTGACTTTC. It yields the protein CASSLPGLCSGANVLTF.

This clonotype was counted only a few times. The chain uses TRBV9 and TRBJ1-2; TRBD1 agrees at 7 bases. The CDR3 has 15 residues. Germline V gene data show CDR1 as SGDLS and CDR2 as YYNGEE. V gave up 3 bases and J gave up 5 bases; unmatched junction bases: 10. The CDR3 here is CASSGSPGQSYGYTF. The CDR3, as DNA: TGTGCCAGCAGCGGCTCTCCGGGACAGTCTTATGGCTACACCTTC.

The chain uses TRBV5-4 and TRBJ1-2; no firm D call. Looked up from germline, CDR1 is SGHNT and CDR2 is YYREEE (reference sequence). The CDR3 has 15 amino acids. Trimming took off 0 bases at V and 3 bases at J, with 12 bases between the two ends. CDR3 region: CASSLADGLDYGYTF. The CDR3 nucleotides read TGTGCCAGCAGCTTGGCCGACGGGCTCGACTATGGCTACACCTTC.

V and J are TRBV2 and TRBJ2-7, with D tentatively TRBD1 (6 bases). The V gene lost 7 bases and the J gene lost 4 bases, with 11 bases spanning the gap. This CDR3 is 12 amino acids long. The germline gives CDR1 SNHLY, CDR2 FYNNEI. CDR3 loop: CASKRQEYEQYF. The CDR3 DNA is TGTGCCAGCAAAAGACAGGAATACGAGCAGTACTTC.

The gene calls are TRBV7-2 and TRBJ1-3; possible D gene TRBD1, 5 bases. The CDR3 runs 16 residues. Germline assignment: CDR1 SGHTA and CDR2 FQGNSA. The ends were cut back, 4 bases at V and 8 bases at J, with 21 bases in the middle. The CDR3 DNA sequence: TGTGCCAGCAGCTCGGCAGGGTTTTCATATGGCTACACCATATATTTT. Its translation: CASSSAGFSYGYTIYF. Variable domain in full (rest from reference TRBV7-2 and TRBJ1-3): GAGVSQSPSNKVTEKGKDVELRCDPISGHTALYWYRQSLGQGLEFLIYFQGNSAPDKSGLPSDRFSAERTGGSVSTLTIQRTQQEDSAVYLCASSSAGFSYGYTIYFGEGSWLTVV.

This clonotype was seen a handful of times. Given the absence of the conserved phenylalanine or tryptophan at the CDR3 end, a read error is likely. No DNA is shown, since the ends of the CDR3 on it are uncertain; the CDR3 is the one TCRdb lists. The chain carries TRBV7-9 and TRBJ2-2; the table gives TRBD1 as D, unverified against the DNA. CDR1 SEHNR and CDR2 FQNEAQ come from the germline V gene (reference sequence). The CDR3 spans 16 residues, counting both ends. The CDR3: CASSLLGQPNTGELLR.

The CDR3 bases are TGTGCCAGCAGCTTAACGGGAGGGAACACCGGGGAGCTGTTTTTT. Residues: CASSLTGGNTGELFF. The V and J genes are TRBV7-3 and TRBJ2-2; tentatively, D is TRBD2 (6 bases). The CDR3 totals 15 residues. The germline V gene has CDR1 SGHTA and CDR2 FQGTGA. Deletions cut 0 bases from V and 1 base from J, with 6 bases between. The full variable domain, completed using reference TRBV7-3 and TRBJ2-2, is GAGVSQTPSNKVTEKGKYVELRCDPISGHTALYWYRQSLGQGPEFLIYFQGTGAADDSGLPNDRFFAVRPEGSVSTLKIQRTERGDSAVYLCASSLTGGNTGELFFGEGSRLTVL.

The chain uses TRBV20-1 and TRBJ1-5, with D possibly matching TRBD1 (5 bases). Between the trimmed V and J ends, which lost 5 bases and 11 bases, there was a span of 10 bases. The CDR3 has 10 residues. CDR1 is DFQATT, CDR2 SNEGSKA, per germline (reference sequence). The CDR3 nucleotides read TGCAGTGCTTTCAGGGAGACCCAGCATTTT. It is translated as CSAFRETQHF.

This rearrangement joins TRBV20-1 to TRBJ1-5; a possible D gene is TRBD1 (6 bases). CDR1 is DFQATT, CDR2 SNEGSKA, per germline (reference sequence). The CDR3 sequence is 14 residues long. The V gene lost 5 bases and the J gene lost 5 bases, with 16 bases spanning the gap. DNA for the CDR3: TGCAGTGCTCGCAACCCAGGGGCAGATCAGCCCCAGCATTTT. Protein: CSARNPGADQPQHF.

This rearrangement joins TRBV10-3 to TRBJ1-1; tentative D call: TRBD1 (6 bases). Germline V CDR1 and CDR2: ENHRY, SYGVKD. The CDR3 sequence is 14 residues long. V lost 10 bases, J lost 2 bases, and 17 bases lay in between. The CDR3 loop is CASKRSGANTEAFF. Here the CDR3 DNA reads TGTGCCAGCAAACGATCGGGGGCAAACACTGAAGCTTTCTTT.

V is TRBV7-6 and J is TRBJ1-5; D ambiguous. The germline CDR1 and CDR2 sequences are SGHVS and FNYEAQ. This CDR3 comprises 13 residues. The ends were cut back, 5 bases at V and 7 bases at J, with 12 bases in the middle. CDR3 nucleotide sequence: TGTGCCAGCAGCCCCGGGCGGGAGCAGCCCCAGCATTTT. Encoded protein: CASSPGREQPQHF.

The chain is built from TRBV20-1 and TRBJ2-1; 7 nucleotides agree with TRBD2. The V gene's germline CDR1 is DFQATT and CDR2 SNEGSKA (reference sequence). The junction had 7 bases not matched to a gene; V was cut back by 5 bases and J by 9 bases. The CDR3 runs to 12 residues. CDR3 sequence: CSAGSGAGEQFF. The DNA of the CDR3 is TGCAGTGCTGGGAGCGGGGCGGGTGAGCAGTTCTTC.

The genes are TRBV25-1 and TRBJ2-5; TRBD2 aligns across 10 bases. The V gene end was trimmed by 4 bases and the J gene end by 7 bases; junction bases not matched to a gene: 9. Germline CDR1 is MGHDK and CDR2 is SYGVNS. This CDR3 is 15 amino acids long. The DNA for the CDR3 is TGTGCCAGCAGTGGATCCAGCGGGAGGGTGGTGACCCAGTACTTC. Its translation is CASSGSSGRVVTQYF.

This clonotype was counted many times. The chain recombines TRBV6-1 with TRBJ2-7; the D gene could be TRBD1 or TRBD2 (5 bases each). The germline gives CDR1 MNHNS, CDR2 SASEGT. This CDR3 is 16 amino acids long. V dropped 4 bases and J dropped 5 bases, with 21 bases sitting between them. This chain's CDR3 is CASSGMFGAPLDEQYF. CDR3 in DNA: TGTGCCAGCAGTGGTATGTTCGGGGCCCCCCTTGACGAGCAGTACTTC.

The CDR3 sequence: CASKFLGRKNTEAFF. CDR3 nucleotides: TGTGCCAGCAAGTTCCTCGGACGGAAGAACACTGAAGCTTTCTTT. V gene TRBV2 combines with J gene TRBJ1-1; D gene unclear. The CDR3 consists of 15 residues. Per germline, CDR1 SNHLY and CDR2 FYNNEI. The ends were cut back, 7 bases at V and 1 base at J, with 16 bases in the middle.

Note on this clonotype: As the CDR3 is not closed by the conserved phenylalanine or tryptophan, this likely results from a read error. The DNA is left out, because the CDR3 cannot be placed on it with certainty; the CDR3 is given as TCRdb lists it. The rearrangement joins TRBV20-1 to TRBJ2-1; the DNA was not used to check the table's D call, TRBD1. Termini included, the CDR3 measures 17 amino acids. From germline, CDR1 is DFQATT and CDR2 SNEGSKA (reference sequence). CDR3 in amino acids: CSATLSGTEGAPTMSSC.

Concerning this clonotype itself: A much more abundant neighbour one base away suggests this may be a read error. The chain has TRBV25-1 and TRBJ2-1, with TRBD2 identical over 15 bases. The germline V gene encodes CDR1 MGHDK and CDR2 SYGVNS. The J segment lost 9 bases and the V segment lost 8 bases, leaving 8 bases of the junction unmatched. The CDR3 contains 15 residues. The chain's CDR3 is CASSRTSGRAGEQFF. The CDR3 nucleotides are TGTGCCAGCTCCCGGACTAGCGGGAGGGCGGGTGAGCAGTTCTTC.